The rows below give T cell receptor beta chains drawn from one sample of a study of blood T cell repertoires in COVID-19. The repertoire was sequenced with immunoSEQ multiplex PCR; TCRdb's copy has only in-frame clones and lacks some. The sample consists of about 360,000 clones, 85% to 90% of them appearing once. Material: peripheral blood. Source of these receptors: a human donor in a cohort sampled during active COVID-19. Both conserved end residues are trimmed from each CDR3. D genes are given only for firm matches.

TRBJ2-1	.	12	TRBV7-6	ASSLVVTSGEQF
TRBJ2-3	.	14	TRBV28	ATSRVLWDSTDTQY
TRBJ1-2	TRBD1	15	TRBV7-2	ASSQRPDRPLVYGYT
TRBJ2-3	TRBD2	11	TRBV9	ASGGDLGDTQY
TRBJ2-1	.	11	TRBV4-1	ASSQVLYNEQF
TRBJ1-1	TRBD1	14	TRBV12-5	ASGLATGAGATEAF
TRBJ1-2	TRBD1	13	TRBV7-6	ASSPDRGRKGGYT
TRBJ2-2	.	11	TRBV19	ASSIANTGELF
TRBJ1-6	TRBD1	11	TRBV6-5	ASRDGQAGSLH
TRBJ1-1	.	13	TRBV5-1	ASSWGVGDLAEAF
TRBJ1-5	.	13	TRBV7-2	ASSLARTDNQPQH
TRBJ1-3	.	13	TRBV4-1	ASSPVQGSGNTIY
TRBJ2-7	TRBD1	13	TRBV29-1	SVGIPGQGIYEQY
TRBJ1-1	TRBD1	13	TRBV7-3	ASSFAGGGGTEAF
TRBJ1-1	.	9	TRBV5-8	ASSLFSEAF
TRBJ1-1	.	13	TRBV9	ASSPGRGDDTEAF
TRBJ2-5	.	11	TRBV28	ASSYPGQETQY
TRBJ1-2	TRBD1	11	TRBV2	ASRKDRKHGYT
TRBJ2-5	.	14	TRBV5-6	ASSLLVTPERETQY
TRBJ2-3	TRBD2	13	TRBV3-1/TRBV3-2	ASSPSGGASDTQY
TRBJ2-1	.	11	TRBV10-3	AISESGADEQF
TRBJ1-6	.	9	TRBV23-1	ASNSDSPLH
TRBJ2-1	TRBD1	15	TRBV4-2	ASSQARTGTPHNEQF
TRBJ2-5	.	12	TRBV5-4	ASSLGVAEETQY
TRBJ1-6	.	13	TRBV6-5	ASSSAQVYNSPLH
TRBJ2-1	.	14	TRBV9	ASSDGRGFSYNEQF
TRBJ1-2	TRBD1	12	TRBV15	ATSPGQGRDGYT
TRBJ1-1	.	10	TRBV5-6	ASRRGNTEAF
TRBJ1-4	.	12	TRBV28	ASSLGGTKEKLF
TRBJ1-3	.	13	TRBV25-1	ASRDTGYSGNTIY
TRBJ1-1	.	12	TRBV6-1	ASSDRSGQTEAF
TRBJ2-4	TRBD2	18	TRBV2	ASSVRHPLSAGGLENIQY
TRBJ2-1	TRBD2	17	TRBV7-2	ASSSGTSGGPSSYNEQF
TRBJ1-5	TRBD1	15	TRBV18	ASSPRTLGQSNQPQH
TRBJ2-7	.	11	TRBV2	ASGRTEDYEQY
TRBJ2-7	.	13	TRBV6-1	ASSEAAGTSYEQY
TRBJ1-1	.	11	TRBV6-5	ASSTETATEAF
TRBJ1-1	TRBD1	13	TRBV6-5	ASSYTGGEDTEAF
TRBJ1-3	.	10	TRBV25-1	ASSDGPATIY
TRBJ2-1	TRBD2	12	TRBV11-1	ASSFKRGGDEQF
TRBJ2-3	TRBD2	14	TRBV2	ASRRRTSGGTDTQY
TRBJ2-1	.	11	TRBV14	ASSPRGYNEQF
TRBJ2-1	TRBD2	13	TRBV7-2	ASSLVQRGGNEQF
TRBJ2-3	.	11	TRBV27	ASSFRQDDTQY
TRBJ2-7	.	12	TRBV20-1	SASLARGGYEQY
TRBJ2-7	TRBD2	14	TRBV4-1	ASSPVLAGDLHEQY
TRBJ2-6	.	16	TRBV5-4	ASSPRPTGFDGANVLT
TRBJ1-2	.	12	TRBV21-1	ASSNHRGQNGYT
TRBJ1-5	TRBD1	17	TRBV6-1	ASSEPNLTGDRSNQPQH
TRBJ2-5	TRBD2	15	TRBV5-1	ASSLGGGNDNQETQY
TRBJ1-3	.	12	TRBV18	ASSPTPSGNTIY
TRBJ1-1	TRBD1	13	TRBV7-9	ASSFGTGGNTEAF
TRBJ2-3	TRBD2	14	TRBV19	ASSTRLAGYGDTQY
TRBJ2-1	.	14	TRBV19	ASSHLGRGSYNEQF
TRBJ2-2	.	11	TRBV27	ASTDRNTGELF
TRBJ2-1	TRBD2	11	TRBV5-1	ASSSGLDNEQF